One and the same sample provided the 11 T cell receptor beta chains below, sequenced in a study of human T cells and chemical hapten exposure (dated by TCRdb to the early 2020s). The receptor library was made with RACE. TCRdb shows the sequencer as NextSeq 500. The public reads were reprocessed in TCRdb via fastp at Q25 and MiXCR, keeping in-frame beta chains. All rows with the same CDR3 protein become a single entry with the most common DNA and genes. The sample data list tens of thousands of distinct CDR3 sequences, and roughly 10% of these were observed just once. Nearly 10% of the sample is taken by the ten largest. The time point label on this specimen signifies: pre-sensitization, week 0. Interpreted using the paper, the treatment or condition label stands for: therapeutic diphenylcyclopropenone sensitization with weekly scalp DPC. Specimen: whole blood, collected in connection with sensitization to the hapten diphenylcyclopropenone (DPC). Every receptor here comes from a man aged 40-49 years with alopecia areata. Some clones in this sample may be carry-over from other donors' samples.

This chain uses TRBV12-3 or TRBV12-4 with TRBJ1-3, with 8 bases lining up with TRBD1. The length of the CDR3 is 15 residues. V shed 3 bases and J 0 bases; nucleotides not matched to a gene: 1. The CDR3 DNA is TGTGCCAGCAGTTTTACAGGGGGCTCTGGAAACACCATATATTTT. Translated, it gives CASSFTGGSGNTIYF.

The CDR3 nucleotides read TGTGCCAGCAGCCCGGGACTCCTCTCCTACAATGAGCAGTTCTTC. It is translated as CASSPGLLSYNEQFF. The chain employs TRBV7-3 and TRBJ2-1, with D tentatively TRBD2 (6 bases). Germline V CDR1 and CDR2: SGHTA, FQGTGA. V lost 5 bases, J lost 0 bases, and 11 bases lay in between. The CDR3 covers 15 residues.

This clonotype was observed a few times. CDR3 bases: TGTGCCAGCACCTTACTAAAGGGACACTATGGCTACACCTTC. Translation: CASTLLKGHYGYTF. The chain links TRBV28 to TRBJ1-2; TRBD1 might be the D (5 bases). Germline lookup yields CDR1 MDHEN and CDR2 SYDVKM. The CDR3 spans 14 residues. Between the trimmed V and J ends, which lost 7 bases and 3 bases, there was a span of 15 bases.

This clonotype came up a few times. The V and J genes are TRBV7-2 and TRBJ2-3, with D possibly TRBD1 on 6 matching bases. This CDR3 is built from 15 residues. Germline loops: CDR1 SGHTA, CDR2 FQGNSA. The V end lost 1 base, the J end lost 7 bases, and 15 bases lay between the germline ends. The CDR3 bases are TGTGCCAGCAGCTTAGGATTCAGGGGCGCGAATACGCAGTATTTT. Its translation is CASSLGFRGANTQYF.

This clonotype appeared a few times. The V and J genes are TRBV7-9 and TRBJ1-1, with no clear D. Trimming removed 7 bases at V and 5 bases at J, with 11 bases between. Germline V gives CDR1 SEHNR, CDR2 FQNEAQ (reference sequence). This CDR3 contains 12 residues. The CDR3 reads CASTNHQTEAFF. Here the CDR3 DNA reads TGTGCCAGCACCAACCACCAAACTGAAGCTTTCTTT.

Written as DNA, the CDR3 is TGCAGAGCAGGGGTGAACACTGAAGCTTTCTTT. Translating gives CRAGVNTEAFF. The J gene is TRBJ1-1, the V gene TRBV29-1; possible D gene TRBD1, 6 bases. This CDR3 contains 11 residues. In germline, CDR1 is SQVTM, CDR2 ANQGSEA.

This clonotype has a count of ten or more. The gene calls are TRBV6-1 and TRBJ1-5; 7 bases are shared with TRBD1. The CDR3 is 14 amino acids. Germline CDR1 is MNHNS and CDR2 is SASEGT. The ends lost 10 bases at V and 4 bases at J; junction bases unmatched: 10. The CDR3 loop is CATGGGGQNQPQHF. The DNA for the CDR3 is TGTGCCACAGGAGGGGGGGGACAGAATCAGCCCCAGCATTTT.

Details on this clonotype: A junction boundary mismatches the germline segment, possibly from a read error. The rearrangement uses TRBV9 and TRBJ2-2; TRBD2 aligns across 7 bases. This CDR3 has 15 residues. Germline lookup yields CDR1 SGDLS and CDR2 YYNGEE. CDR3 DNA: TGTGCCAGCAGCGTAGAGCGGGGAAAACACCGGGGAGCTGTTTTT. Protein: CASSVERGKHRGAVF.

The rearrangement uses TRBV29-1 and TRBJ2-3; the match to TRBD1 covers 12 bases. The CDR3 is 14 amino acids. Germline V gives CDR1 SQVTM, CDR2 ANQGSEA. After removal of 6 bases from V and 7 bases from J, the junction contained 8 bases not matched to a gene. CDR3 amino acids: CSVTGTGGANTQYF. The CDR3 nucleotides are TGCAGCGTCACCGGGACAGGGGGCGCAAATACGCAGTATTTT.

This chain connects TRBV7-2 to TRBJ2-1, with a possible D match to TRBD2 (5 bases). Per germline, CDR1 SGHTA and CDR2 FQGNSA. The CDR3 spans 14 residues. V lost 6 bases and J lost 4, with 13 bases in between. CDR3 sequence: CASSHGLGYNEQFF. The CDR3 region has the DNA TGTGCCAGCAGTCACGGACTGGGGTACAATGAGCAGTTCTTC.

This clonotype was seen only a few times. The rearrangement joins TRBV6-5 to TRBJ1-1; TRBD1 might be the D (5 bases). There are 15 residues in the CDR3. V lost 6 bases and J lost 4, with 18 bases in between. The germline CDR1 and CDR2 sequences are MNHEY and SVGAGI. CDR3 residues: CASSLPAAGSTEAFF. The CDR3 DNA reads TGTGCCAGCAGCTTACCTGCGGCAGGGAGCACTGAAGCTTTCTTT.